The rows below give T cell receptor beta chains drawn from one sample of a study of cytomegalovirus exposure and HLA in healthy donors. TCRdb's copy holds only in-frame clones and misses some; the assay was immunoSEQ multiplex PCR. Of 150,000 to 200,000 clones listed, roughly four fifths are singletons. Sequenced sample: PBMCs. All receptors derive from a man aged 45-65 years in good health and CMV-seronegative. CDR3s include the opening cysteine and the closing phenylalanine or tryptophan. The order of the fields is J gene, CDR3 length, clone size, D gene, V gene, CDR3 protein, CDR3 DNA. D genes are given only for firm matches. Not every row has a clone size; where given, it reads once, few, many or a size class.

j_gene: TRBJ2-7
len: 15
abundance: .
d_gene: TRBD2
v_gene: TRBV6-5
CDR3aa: CASSPSAGGPYEQYF
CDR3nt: TGTGCCAGCAGCCCCTCGGCGGGGGGACCCTACGAGCAGTACTTC

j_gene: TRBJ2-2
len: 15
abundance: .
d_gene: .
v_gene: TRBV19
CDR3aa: CASSIEGLNTGELFF
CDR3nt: TGTGCCAGTAGTATAGAGGGCTTGAACACCGGGGAGCTGTTTTTT

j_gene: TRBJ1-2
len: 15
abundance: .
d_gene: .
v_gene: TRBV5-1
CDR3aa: CASSLVPTAPYGYTF
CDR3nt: TGCGCCAGCAGCTTGGTCCCGACAGCTCCTTATGGCTACACCTTC

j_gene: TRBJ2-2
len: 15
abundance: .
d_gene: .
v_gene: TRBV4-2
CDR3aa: CASSQGGQYTGELFF
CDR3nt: TGTGCCAGCAGCCAGGGGGGGCAGTACACCGGGGAGCTGTTTTTT

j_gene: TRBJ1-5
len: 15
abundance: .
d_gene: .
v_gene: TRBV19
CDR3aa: CASSMFAQGNQPQHF
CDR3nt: TGTGCCAGTAGTATGTTTGCGCAGGGGAATCAGCCCCAGCATTTT

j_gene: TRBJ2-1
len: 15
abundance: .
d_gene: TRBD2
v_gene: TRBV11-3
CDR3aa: CASSQGGSSYNEQFF
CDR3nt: TGTGCCAGCAGTCAAGGCGGGAGCTCCTACAATGAGCAGTTCTTC

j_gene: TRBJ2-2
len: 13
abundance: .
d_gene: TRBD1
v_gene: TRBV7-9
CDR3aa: CASSRTGPGELFF
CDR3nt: TGTGCCAGCAGCCGGACAGGTCCCGGGGAGCTGTTTTTT

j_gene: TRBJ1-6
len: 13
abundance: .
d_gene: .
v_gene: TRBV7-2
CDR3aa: CASRTNYNSPLHF
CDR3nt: TGTGCCAGCAGAACAAACTATAATTCACCCCTCCACTTT

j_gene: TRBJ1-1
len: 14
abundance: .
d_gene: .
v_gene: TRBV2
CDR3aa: CASSVGQLNTEAFF
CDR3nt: TGTGCCAGCAGTGTAGGACAGTTGAACACTGAAGCTTTCTTT

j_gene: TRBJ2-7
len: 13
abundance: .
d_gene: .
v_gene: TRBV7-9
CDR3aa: CASSLLAAYEQYF
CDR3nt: TGTGCCAGCAGCTTATTAGCTGCGTACGAGCAGTACTTC

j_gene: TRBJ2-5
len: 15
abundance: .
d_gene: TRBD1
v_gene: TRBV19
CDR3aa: CASSIGDRVRETQYF
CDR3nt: TGTGCCAGTAGTATAGGGGACAGGGTCCGGGAGACCCAGTACTTC

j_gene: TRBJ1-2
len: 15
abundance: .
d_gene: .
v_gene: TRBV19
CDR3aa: CASTLEPLSSYGYTF
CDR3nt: TGTGCCAGTACCCTAGAACCTTTATCCTCCTATGGCTACACCTTC

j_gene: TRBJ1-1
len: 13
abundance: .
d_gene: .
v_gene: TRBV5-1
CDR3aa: CASSYTEYTEAFF
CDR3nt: TGCGCCAGCAGCTACACGGAGTACACTGAAGCTTTCTTT

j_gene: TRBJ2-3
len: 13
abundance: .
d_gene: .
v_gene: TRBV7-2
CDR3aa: CASGASGTDTQYF
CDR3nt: TGTGCCAGCGGGGCTAGCGGCACAGATACGCAGTATTTT

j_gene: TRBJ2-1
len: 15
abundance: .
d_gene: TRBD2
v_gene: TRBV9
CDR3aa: CASSVVGLAGVEQFF
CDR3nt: TGTGCCAGCAGCGTAGTCGGTCTAGCGGGTGTTGAGCAGTTCTTC

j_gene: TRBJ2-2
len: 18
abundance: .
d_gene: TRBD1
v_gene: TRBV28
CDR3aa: CASSLIRDREVGTGELFF
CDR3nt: TGTGCCAGCAGTTTAATCCGGGACAGGGAGGTGGGCACCGGGGAGCTGTTTTTT

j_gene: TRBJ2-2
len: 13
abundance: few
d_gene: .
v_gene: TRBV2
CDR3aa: CATPNRGTGELFF
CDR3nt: TGTGCCACCCCCAATAGGGGAACCGGGGAGCTGTTTTTT

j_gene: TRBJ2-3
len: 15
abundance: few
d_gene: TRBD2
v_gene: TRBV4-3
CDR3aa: CASRSLSGGTDTQYF
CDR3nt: TGCGCCAGCAGGTCCTTGAGCGGGGGCACAGATACGCAGTATTTT

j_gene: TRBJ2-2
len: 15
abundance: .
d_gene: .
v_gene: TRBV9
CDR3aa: CASSVGGLHTGELFF
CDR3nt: TGTGCCAGCAGCGTAGGAGGACTACACACCGGGGAGCTGTTTTTT

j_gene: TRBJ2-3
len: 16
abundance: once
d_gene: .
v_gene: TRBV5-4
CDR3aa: CASSRWGREKPDTQYF
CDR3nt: TGTGCCAGCAGCCGGTGGGGGCGGGAGAAACCAGATACGCAGTATTTT

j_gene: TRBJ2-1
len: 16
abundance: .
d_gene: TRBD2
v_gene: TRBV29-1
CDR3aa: CSVEEGSGLRINEQFF
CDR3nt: TGCAGCGTTGAAGAGGGTTCGGGACTACGCATTAATGAGCAGTTCTTC

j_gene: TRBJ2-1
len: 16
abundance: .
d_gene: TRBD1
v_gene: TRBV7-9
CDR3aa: CASSLDRGYSYNEQFF
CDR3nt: TGTGCCAGCAGCTTAGACAGGGGGTACTCCTACAATGAGCAGTTCTTC